Described below is a single TCR beta chain sequence and its context. The antigen is unknown. Unique molecular identifiers were incorporated during preparation of the TCRbeta library. TCRdb used MiXCR to reprocess the PCR reads, holding one entry per CDR3 protein. The sample records roughly 100,000 distinct CDR3 sequences, 4.5% to 7.5% being singletons. The data are from a study of T-cell reconstitution after alpha-beta-depleted transplantation in children. Germline CDR1 is ENHRY and CDR2 is SYGVKD. With 11 bases clipped from V and 6 bases from J, the junction kept 31 bases outside the gene matches. The CDR3 runs 21 residues. Study observations and caveats: Diversity and T-cell counts at one year after transplant derived mostly from new T cells. By about two months after transplant, alpha-beta T cells reportedly arose from several hundred graft clones that had expanded. Some patients' high day-60 TCRbeta diversity was attributed to recipient cells surviving conditioning.

The sample in question was PBMCs, mostly from graft donor cells, obtained 60 days after TCRalphabeta/CD19-depleted stem cell transplant. This chain links TRBV10-3 with TRBJ2-2; 9 nucleotides line up with TRBD1. This TCR came from a female patient aged 2-9 years who had a stem cell transplant for Fanconi anemia, so the T cells may come from the graft donor. The CDR3 region has the DNA TGTGCCGCCAGTGCCCCCCCGATTCCGGGACAGGGTCTCCTCCTGGCCGGGGAGCTGTTTTTT. Translation gives CAASAPPIPGQGLLLAGELFF.